A selection of T cell receptor beta chains follows, all from one sample in a study of CD8 T cells in ankylosing spondylitis. TCRdb recomputed calls from the 5' RACE reads with MiXCR, one row per CDR3 protein. The sample records approximately 140,000 distinct CDR3 sequences, around 42% being singletons. Sequencing was performed on synovial fluid, either unsorted or a sorted T cell fraction (not recorded which). The source of these receptors is a male donor with ankylosing spondylitis. Both conserved end residues are part of each CDR3. D genes are given only for firm matches. Size is omitted from some rows. Given values are once, few, many or a class for expanded clones.

j_gene: TRBJ2-7; abundance: NA; d_gene: TRBD1; v_gene: TRBV10-3; CDR3aa: CAISMINRGSYEQYF; CDR3nt: TGTGCCATCAGTATGATAAACAGGGGGTCCTACGAGCAGTACTTC
j_gene: TRBJ2-3; abundance: NA; d_gene: TRBD2; v_gene: TRBV24-1; CDR3aa: CATSDFGLAGGTDTQYF; CDR3nt: TGTGCCACCAGTGATTTCGGGCTAGCGGGGGGTACAGATACGCAGTATTTT
j_gene: TRBJ2-7; abundance: few; d_gene: NA; v_gene: TRBV9; CDR3aa: CASSPSLRPYEQYF; CDR3nt: TGTGCCAGCAGCCCCAGTTTACGACCCTACGAGCAGTACTTC
j_gene: TRBJ2-1; abundance: few; d_gene: NA; v_gene: TRBV28; CDR3aa: CASSFLVGTDNEQFF; CDR3nt: TGTGCCAGCAGTTTTCTTGTAGGGACCGACAATGAGCAGTTCTTC
j_gene: TRBJ1-1; abundance: few; d_gene: NA; v_gene: TRBV9; CDR3aa: CASSVAEITEAFF; CDR3nt: TGTGCCAGCAGCGTAGCCGAGATCACTGAAGCTTTCTTT
j_gene: TRBJ2-5; abundance: few; d_gene: NA; v_gene: TRBV10-3; CDR3aa: CAISEHHRVGQETQYF; CDR3nt: TGTGCCATCAGTGAGCACCACAGGGTCGGTCAAGAGACCCAGTACTTC
j_gene: TRBJ1-2; abundance: NA; d_gene: NA; v_gene: TRBV20-1; CDR3aa: CSARWDGDYGYTF; CDR3nt: TGCAGTGCTAGATGGGACGGAGACTATGGCTACACCTTC
j_gene: TRBJ2-1; abundance: few; d_gene: TRBD2; v_gene: TRBV5-1; CDR3aa: CASSLTSDEQFF; CDR3nt: TGCGCCAGCAGCTTGACTAGCGATGAGCAGTTCTTC
j_gene: TRBJ2-7; abundance: NA; d_gene: NA; v_gene: TRBV7-9; CDR3aa: CASSTPTDPPNSYEQYF; CDR3nt: TGTGCCAGCAGCACTCCGACGGACCCACCGAACTCCTACGAGCAGTACTTC
j_gene: TRBJ1-1; abundance: NA; d_gene: TRBD1; v_gene: TRBV7-9; CDR3aa: CASSSGTAILMNTEAFF; CDR3nt: TGTGCCAGCAGCTCGGGGACAGCAATCCTCATGAACACTGAAGCTTTCTTT
j_gene: TRBJ1-5; abundance: NA; d_gene: NA; v_gene: TRBV12-3/TRBV12-4; CDR3aa: CASRVSNQPQHF; CDR3nt: TGTGCCAGCAGGGTGAGCAATCAGCCCCAGCATTTT
j_gene: TRBJ1-2; abundance: NA; d_gene: NA; v_gene: TRBV24-1; CDR3aa: CATSDRDTVYGYTF; CDR3nt: TGTGCCACCAGCGACCGGGACACTGTCTATGGCTACACCTTC
j_gene: TRBJ2-3; abundance: NA; d_gene: TRBD2; v_gene: TRBV12-3/TRBV12-4; CDR3aa: CASSWESTSGSSTDTQYF; CDR3nt: TGTGCCAGCAGCTGGGAATCGACTAGCGGGAGTTCCACAGATACGCAGTATTTT
j_gene: TRBJ2-1; abundance: NA; d_gene: NA; v_gene: TRBV18; CDR3aa: CASSPQEDIYNEQFF; CDR3nt: TGTGCCAGCTCACCACAGGAGGACATATACAATGAGCAGTTCTTC
j_gene: TRBJ2-7; abundance: few; d_gene: NA; v_gene: TRBV12-3/TRBV12-4; CDR3aa: CASSKTLGDTIHYEQYF; CDR3nt: TGTGCCAGCAGTAAGACCCTCGGGGACACCATACACTACGAGCAGTACTTC
j_gene: TRBJ2-1; abundance: NA; d_gene: TRBD1; v_gene: TRBV27; CDR3aa: CASSEDRGPLWEQFF; CDR3nt: TGTGCCAGCAGTGAGGACAGGGGCCCCCTGTGGGAGCAGTTCTTC
j_gene: TRBJ2-7; abundance: NA; d_gene: NA; v_gene: TRBV24-1; CDR3aa: CATSAVNRPLHEQYF; CDR3nt: TGTGCCACCAGTGCAGTCAACAGACCCCTGCACGAGCAGTACTTC
j_gene: TRBJ2-1; abundance: few; d_gene: TRBD2; v_gene: TRBV27; CDR3aa: CASSSLAGGLDSYNEQFF; CDR3nt: TGTGCCAGCAGTTCACTAGCGGGGGGGCTTGATTCCTACAATGAGCAGTTCTTC
j_gene: TRBJ2-1; abundance: NA; d_gene: NA; v_gene: TRBV12-3/TRBV12-4; CDR3aa: CASSPERGASYNEQFF; CDR3nt: TGTGCCAGCAGTCCAGAGAGGGGAGCATCCTACAATGAGCAGTTCTTC
j_gene: TRBJ2-3; abundance: many; d_gene: TRBD2; v_gene: TRBV6-2/TRBV6-3; CDR3aa: CASRTGLADTDTQYF; CDR3nt: TGTGCCAGCAGAACCGGACTAGCGGACACAGATACGCAGTATTTT
j_gene: TRBJ2-7; abundance: few; d_gene: NA; v_gene: TRBV18; CDR3aa: CASSPKLTSDEQYF; CDR3nt: TGTGCCAGCTCACCAAAACTTACTAGTGACGAGCAGTACTTC
j_gene: TRBJ2-1; abundance: few; d_gene: NA; v_gene: TRBV16; CDR3aa: CASSQEQGWEQFF; CDR3nt: TGTGCCAGCAGCCAAGAGCAGGGCTGGGAGCAGTTCTTC
j_gene: TRBJ1-1; abundance: NA; d_gene: NA; v_gene: TRBV27; CDR3aa: CASSYSSPVQSVGTEAFF; CDR3nt: TGTGCCAGCAGTTACTCCTCGCCGGTACAGTCGGTAGGGACTGAAGCTTTCTTT
j_gene: TRBJ1-6; abundance: few; d_gene: NA; v_gene: TRBV4-3; CDR3aa: CASSQDTTGRRVFHF; CDR3nt: TGCGCCAGCAGCCAAGACACGACAGGCCGACGAGTCTTCCACTTT
j_gene: TRBJ1-2; abundance: NA; d_gene: TRBD1; v_gene: TRBV11-2; CDR3aa: CASSSVPGGYQRDYGYTF; CDR3nt: TGTGCCAGCAGCTCGGTCCCAGGGGGCTATCAACGGGACTATGGCTACACCTTC
j_gene: TRBJ1-1; abundance: NA; d_gene: NA; v_gene: TRBV7-9; CDR3aa: CASSTIRHSHTEAFF; CDR3nt: TGTGCCAGCAGCACAATCAGACATTCCCACACTGAAGCTTTCTTT
j_gene: TRBJ1-1; abundance: NA; d_gene: NA; v_gene: TRBV27; CDR3aa: CASSFGLNTEAFF; CDR3nt: TGTGCCAGCAGTTTTGGACTGAACACTGAAGCTTTCTTT
j_gene: TRBJ1-1; abundance: NA; d_gene: NA; v_gene: TRBV7-9; CDR3aa: CASSPGAEAFF; CDR3nt: TGTGCCAGCAGTCCGGGGGCGGAGGCTTTCTTT
j_gene: TRBJ2-3; abundance: few; d_gene: NA; v_gene: TRBV10-3; CDR3aa: CAISAPQAGTDTQYF; CDR3nt: TGTGCCATCAGTGCCCCCCAGGCCGGCACAGATACGCAGTATTTT
j_gene: TRBJ1-1; abundance: NA; d_gene: NA; v_gene: TRBV15; CDR3aa: CATSPEGGQIEAFF; CDR3nt: TGTGCCACCAGCCCCGAAGGGGGGCAGATTGAAGCTTTCTTT
j_gene: TRBJ2-1; abundance: NA; d_gene: TRBD2; v_gene: TRBV18; CDR3aa: CASSPGTSAPSYNEQFF; CDR3nt: TGTGCCAGCTCACCGGGAACTAGCGCCCCTTCCTACAATGAGCAGTTCTTC
j_gene: TRBJ2-7; abundance: once; d_gene: NA; v_gene: TRBV2; CDR3aa: CASSALADYSIYEQYF; CDR3nt: TGTGCCAGCAGTGCCCTTGCTGATTATTCCATCTACGAGCAGTACTTC
j_gene: TRBJ2-2; abundance: few; d_gene: NA; v_gene: TRBV5-5; CDR3aa: CASSFSPESANTGELFF; CDR3nt: TGTGCCAGCAGCTTTTCGCCAGAGTCCGCGAACACCGGGGAGCTGTTTTTT
j_gene: TRBJ2-5; abundance: NA; d_gene: TRBD1; v_gene: TRBV25-1; CDR3aa: CASRHDRGETQYF; CDR3nt: TGTGCCAGCAGGCACGACAGGGGTGAGACCCAGTACTTC
j_gene: TRBJ2-3; abundance: few; d_gene: TRBD2; v_gene: TRBV6-1; CDR3aa: CASKGRKRGSTDTQYF; CDR3nt: TGTGCCAGCAAGGGGAGGAAGCGGGGGAGCACAGATACGCAGTATTTT
j_gene: TRBJ2-5; abundance: NA; d_gene: TRBD2; v_gene: TRBV10-3; CDR3aa: CAISNPSGGARETQYF; CDR3nt: TGTGCCATCAGCAACCCTAGCGGGGGGGCCCGGGAGACCCAGTACTTC
j_gene: TRBJ2-3; abundance: many; d_gene: TRBD2; v_gene: TRBV10-3; CDR3aa: CAISEKGGSGADTQYF; CDR3nt: TGTGCCATCAGTGAAAAGGGCGGGAGCGGGGCAGATACGCAGTATTTT
j_gene: TRBJ2-2; abundance: NA; d_gene: TRBD1; v_gene: TRBV12-3/TRBV12-4; CDR3aa: CASSSLGQGVRFTGELFF; CDR3nt: TGTGCCAGCAGTTCCCTCGGACAGGGCGTTCGGTTCACCGGGGAGCTGTTTTTT
j_gene: TRBJ1-5; abundance: NA; d_gene: NA; v_gene: TRBV6-1; CDR3aa: CASSEGQGGGQPQHF; CDR3nt: TGTGCCAGCAGTGAGGGTCAAGGGGGGGGTCAGCCCCAGCATTTT
j_gene: TRBJ2-3; abundance: NA; d_gene: NA; v_gene: TRBV27; CDR3aa: CASRLTFGADTQYF; CDR3nt: TGTGCCAGCAGGCTGACCTTTGGGGCAGATACGCAGTATTTT
j_gene: TRBJ2-3; abundance: NA; d_gene: TRBD2; v_gene: TRBV6-2/TRBV6-3; CDR3aa: CASRLAGDADTQYF; CDR3nt: TGTGCCAGCAGACTAGCGGGCGACGCAGATACGCAGTATTTT
j_gene: TRBJ2-2; abundance: few; d_gene: NA; v_gene: TRBV7-8; CDR3aa: CASSLDDGSDTGELFF; CDR3nt: TGTGCCAGCAGCTTAGATGACGGATCGGACACCGGGGAGCTGTTTTTT
j_gene: TRBJ1-5; abundance: few; d_gene: TRBD1; v_gene: TRBV6-4; CDR3aa: CASSDPGGQQLYSNQPQHF; CDR3nt: TGTGCCAGCAGTGACCCTGGGGGACAGCAGCTCTATAGCAATCAGCCCCAGCATTTT
j_gene: TRBJ2-1; abundance: NA; d_gene: NA; v_gene: TRBV4-1; CDR3aa: CASSQDPGPNEQFF; CDR3nt: TGCGCCAGCAGCCAAGATCCCGGGCCCAATGAGCAGTTCTTC
j_gene: TRBJ1-3; abundance: few; d_gene: NA; v_gene: TRBV6-1; CDR3aa: CASSPHEGGYTIYF; CDR3nt: TGTGCCAGCAGTCCCCACGAGGGAGGGTACACCATATATTTT
j_gene: TRBJ2-5; abundance: few; d_gene: NA; v_gene: TRBV7-9; CDR3aa: CAIRGDSSDETQYF; CDR3nt: TGTGCCATAAGGGGGGACAGTTCTGACGAGACCCAGTACTTC